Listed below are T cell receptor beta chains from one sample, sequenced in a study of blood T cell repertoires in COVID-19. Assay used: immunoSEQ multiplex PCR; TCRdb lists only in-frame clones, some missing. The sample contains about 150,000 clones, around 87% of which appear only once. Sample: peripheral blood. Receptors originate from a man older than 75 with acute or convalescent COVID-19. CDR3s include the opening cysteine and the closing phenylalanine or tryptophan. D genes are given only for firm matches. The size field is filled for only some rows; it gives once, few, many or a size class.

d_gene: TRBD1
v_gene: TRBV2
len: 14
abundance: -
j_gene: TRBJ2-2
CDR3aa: CATQTDRGTGELFF
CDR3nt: TGTGCCACCCAGACCGACAGGGGCACCGGGGAGCTGTTTTTT

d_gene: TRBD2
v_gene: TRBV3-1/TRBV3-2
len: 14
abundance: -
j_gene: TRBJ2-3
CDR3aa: CASSKRGSTDTQYF
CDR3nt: TGTGCCAGCAGCAAGCGGGGAAGCACAGATACGCAGTATTTT

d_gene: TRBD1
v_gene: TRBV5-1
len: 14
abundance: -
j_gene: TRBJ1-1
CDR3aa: CASRIRDSGTEAFF
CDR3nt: TGCGCCAGCAGAATCCGGGACAGTGGGACTGAAGCTTTCTTT

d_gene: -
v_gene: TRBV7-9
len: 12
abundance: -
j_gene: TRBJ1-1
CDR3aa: CASSLTGTEAFF
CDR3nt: TGTGCCAGCAGCCTGACAGGCACTGAAGCTTTCTTT

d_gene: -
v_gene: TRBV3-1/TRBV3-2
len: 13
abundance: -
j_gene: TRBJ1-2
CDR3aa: CASSQGTIYGYTF
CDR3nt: TGTGCCAGCAGCCAAGGGACAATATATGGCTACACCTTC

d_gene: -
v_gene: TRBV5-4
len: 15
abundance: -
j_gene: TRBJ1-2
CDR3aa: CASSLGTAITYGYTF
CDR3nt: TGTGCCAGCAGCTTGGGGACAGCGATTACCTATGGCTACACCTTC

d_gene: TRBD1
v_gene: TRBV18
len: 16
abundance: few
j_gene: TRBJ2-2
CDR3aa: CASSQTGTGTSGELFF
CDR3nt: TGTGCCAGCTCACAAACCGGGACAGGGACGTCCGGGGAGCTGTTTTTT

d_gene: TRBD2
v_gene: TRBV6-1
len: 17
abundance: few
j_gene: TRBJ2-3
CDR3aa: CASSEAHRTGGTDTQYF
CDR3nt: TGTGCCAGCAGTGAAGCTCACCGGACGGGGGGAACAGATACGCAGTATTTT

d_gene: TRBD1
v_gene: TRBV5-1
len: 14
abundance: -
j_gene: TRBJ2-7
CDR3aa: CASSPGTGPYEQYF
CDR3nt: TGCGCCAGCAGCCCGGGGACAGGGCCCTACGAGCAGTACTTC

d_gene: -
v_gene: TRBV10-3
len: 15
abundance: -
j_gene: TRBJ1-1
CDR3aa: CAISETGGEGFGAFF
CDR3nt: TGTGCCATCAGTGAAACCGGAGGGGAAGGGTTTGGAGCTTTCTTT

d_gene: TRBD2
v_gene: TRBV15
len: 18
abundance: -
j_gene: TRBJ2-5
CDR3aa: CATSRDPGLAGPGGTQYF
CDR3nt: TGTGCCACCAGCAGAGACCCGGGACTAGCGGGACCGGGCGGGACCCAGTACTTC

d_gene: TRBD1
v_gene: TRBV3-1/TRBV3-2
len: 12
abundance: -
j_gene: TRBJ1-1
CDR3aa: CASSQAGGEAFF
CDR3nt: TGTGCCAGCAGCCAAGCAGGGGGTGAAGCTTTCTTT

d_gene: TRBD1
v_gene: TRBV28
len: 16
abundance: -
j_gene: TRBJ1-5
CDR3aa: CASSPNDRGGNQPQHF
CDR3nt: TGTGCCAGCAGCCCCAACGACAGGGGTGGCAATCAGCCCCAGCATTTT

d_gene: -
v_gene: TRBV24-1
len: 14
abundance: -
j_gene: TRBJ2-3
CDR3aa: CATGARDTAYTQYF
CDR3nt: TGTGCCACCGGCGCCCGGGACACCGCTTATACGCAGTATTTT

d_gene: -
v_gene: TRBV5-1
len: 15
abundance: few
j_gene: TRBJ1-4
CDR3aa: CASSTGPARSEKLFF
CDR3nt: TGCGCCAGCAGCACAGGACCCGCTCGTAGTGAAAAACTGTTTTTT

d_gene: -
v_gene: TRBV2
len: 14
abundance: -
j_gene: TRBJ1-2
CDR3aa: CASSEEGILYGYTF
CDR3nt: TGTGCCAGCAGTGAAGAGGGGATCCTCTATGGCTACACCTTC

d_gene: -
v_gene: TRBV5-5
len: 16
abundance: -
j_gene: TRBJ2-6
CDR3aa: CASSLRLRAGANVLTF
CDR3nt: TGTGCCAGCAGCTTACGGTTACGGGCTGGGGCCAACGTCCTGACTTTC

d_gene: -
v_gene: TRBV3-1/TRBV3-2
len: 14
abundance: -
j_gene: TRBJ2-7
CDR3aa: CASSQALASYEQYF
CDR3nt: TGTGCCAGCAGCCAAGCTTTAGCGTCCTACGAGCAGTACTTC

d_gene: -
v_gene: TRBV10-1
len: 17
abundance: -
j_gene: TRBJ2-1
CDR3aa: CASSESSSGNSYNEQFF
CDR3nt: TGCGCCAGCAGTGAGTCGTCTTCGGGGAACTCCTACAATGAGCAGTTCTTC

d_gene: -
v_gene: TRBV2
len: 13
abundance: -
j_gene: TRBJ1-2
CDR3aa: CASSEVGSYGYTF
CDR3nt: TGTGCCAGCAGTGAAGTAGGGAGCTATGGCTACACCTTC

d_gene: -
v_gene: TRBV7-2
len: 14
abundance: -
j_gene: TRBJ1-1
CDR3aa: CASSPDSHEAEAFF
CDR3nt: TGTGCCAGCAGCCCGGACAGCCACGAGGCTGAAGCTTTCTTT

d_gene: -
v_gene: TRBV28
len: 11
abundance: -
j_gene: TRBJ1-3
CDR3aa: CATSGGNTIYF
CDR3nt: TGTGCCACCTCCGGTGGAAACACCATATATTTT

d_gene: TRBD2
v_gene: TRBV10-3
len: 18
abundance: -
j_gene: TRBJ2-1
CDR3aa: CAISETLSAGGTRNEQFF
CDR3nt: TGTGCCATCAGTGAAACTCTCTCGGCGGGAGGGACACGTAATGAGCAGTTCTTC

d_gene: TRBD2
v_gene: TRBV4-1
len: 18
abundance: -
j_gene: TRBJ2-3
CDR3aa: CASSQDYFSGGTSLPQYF
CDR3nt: TGCGCCAGCAGCCAAGATTACTTTAGCGGGGGAACCTCCTTGCCGCAGTATTTT

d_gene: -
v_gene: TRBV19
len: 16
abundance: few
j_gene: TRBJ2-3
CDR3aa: CASRNKGGESGDTQYF
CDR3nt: TGTGCCAGCAGAAATAAGGGCGGGGAAAGTGGGGATACGCAGTATTTT

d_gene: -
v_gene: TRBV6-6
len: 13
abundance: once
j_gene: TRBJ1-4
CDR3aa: CASNPKGNEKLFF
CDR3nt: TGTGCCAGCAACCCGAAGGGGAATGAAAAACTGTTTTTT

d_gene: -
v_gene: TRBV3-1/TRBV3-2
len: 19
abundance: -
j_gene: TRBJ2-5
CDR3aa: CASSQDRKGGSLYQETQYF
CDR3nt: TGTGCCAGCAGCCAAGATCGCAAAGGCGGATCACTCTATCAAGAGACCCAGTACTTC

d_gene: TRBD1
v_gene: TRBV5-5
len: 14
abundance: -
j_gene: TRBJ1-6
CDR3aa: CASSLDRGFSPLHF
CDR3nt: TGTGCCAGCAGCTTGGACAGGGGATTTTCACCCCTCCACTTT

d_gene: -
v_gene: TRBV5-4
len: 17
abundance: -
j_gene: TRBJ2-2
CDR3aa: CASSGRLGGQGTGELFF
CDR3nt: TGTGCCAGCAGCGGGCGACTAGGGGGCCAGGGCACCGGGGAGCTGTTTTTT

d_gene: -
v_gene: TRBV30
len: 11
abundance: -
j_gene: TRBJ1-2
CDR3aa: CAWSGHSGYTF
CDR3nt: TGTGCCTGGAGTGGTCACTCTGGCTACACCTTC

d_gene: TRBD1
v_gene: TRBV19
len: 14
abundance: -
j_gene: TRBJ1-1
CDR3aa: CASSVGGGVTEAFF
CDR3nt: TGTGCCAGTAGTGTAGGGGGCGGCGTGACTGAAGCTTTCTTT

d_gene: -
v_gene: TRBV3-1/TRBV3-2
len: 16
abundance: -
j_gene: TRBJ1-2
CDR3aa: CASSQEWGQGFDGYTF
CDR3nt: TGTGCCAGCAGCCAAGAATGGGGGCAGGGGTTCGATGGCTACACCTTC

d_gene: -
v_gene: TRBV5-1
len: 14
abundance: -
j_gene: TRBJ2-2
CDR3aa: CASSPPGRPGELFF
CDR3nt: TGCGCCAGCAGCCCCCCGGGGAGACCCGGGGAGCTGTTTTTT

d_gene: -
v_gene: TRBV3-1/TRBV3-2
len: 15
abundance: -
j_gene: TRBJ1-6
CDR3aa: CASSQGSSYNSPLHF
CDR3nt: TGTGCCAGCAGCCAGGGGAGCTCCTATAATTCACCCCTCCACTTT

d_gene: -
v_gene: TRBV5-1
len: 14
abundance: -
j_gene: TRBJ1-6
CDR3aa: CASSLTGTNSPLHF
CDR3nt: TGCGCCAGCAGCTTGACAGGAACGAATTCACCCCTCCACTTT

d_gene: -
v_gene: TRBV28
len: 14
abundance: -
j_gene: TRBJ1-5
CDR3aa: CASRTSGTHQPQHF
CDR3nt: TGTGCCAGCAGGACTTCCGGGACACACCAGCCCCAGCATTTT

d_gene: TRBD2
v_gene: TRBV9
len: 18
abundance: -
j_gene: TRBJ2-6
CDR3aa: CASSVGVAGSSGANVLTF
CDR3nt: TGTGCCAGCAGCGTAGGGGTAGCGGGGAGCTCTGGGGCCAACGTCCTGACTTTC

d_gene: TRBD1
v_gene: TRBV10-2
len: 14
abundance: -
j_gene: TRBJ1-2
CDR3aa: CASSKGQVDYGYTF
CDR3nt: TGCGCCAGCAGCAAAGGACAGGTGGACTATGGCTACACCTTC

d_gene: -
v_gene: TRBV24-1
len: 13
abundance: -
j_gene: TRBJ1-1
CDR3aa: CATSDFSGTEAFF
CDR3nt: TGTGCCACCAGTGATTTCAGTGGCACTGAAGCTTTCTTT

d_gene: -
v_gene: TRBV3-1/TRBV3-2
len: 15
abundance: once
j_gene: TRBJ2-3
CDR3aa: CASSQRPGSTDTQYF
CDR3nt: TGTGCCAGCAGCCAACGCCCGGGGAGCACAGATACGCAGTATTTT

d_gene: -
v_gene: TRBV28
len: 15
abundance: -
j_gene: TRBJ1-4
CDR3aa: CASSRPGVTNEKLFF
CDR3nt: TGTGCCAGCAGCCGACCAGGGGTAACTAATGAAAAACTGTTTTTT

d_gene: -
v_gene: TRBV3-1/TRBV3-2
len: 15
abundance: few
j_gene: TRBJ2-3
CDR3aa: CASSLQGSGADTQYF
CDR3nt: TGTGCCAGCAGCCTGCAGGGGTCTGGGGCAGATACGCAGTATTTT

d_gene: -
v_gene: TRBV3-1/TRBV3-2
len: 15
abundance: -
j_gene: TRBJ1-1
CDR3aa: CASSQGTQKNTEAFF
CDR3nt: TGTGCCAGCAGCCAAGGGACACAGAAGAACACTGAAGCTTTCTTT

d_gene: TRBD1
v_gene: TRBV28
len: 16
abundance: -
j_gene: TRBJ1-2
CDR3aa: CASSLLGTGANYGYTF
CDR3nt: TGTGCCAGCAGTTTATTAGGGACAGGGGCTAACTATGGCTACACCTTC

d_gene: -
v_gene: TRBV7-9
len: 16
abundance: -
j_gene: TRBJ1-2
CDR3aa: CASSLGGTAGDYGYTF
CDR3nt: TGTGCCAGCAGCTTAGGGGGAACGGCGGGAGACTATGGCTACACCTTC

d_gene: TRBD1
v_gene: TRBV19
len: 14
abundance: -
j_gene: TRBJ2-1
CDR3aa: CASRGTGFLNEQFF
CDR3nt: TGTGCCAGTAGGGGGACAGGGTTTTTGAATGAGCAGTTCTTC

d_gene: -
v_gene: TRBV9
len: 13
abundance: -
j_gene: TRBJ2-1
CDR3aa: CASSQNSYNEQFF
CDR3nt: TGTGCCAGCAGCCAAAACTCCTACAATGAGCAGTTCTTC

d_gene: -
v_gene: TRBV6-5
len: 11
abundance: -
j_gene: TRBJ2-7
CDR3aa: CAIEPYAEQYF
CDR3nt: TGTGCCATCGAACCCTATGCCGAGCAGTACTTC

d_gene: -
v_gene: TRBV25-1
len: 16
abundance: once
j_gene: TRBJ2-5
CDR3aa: CASSEGLGSYQETQYF
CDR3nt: TGTGCCAGCAGTGAAGGTCTAGGGAGCTACCAAGAGACCCAGTACTTC

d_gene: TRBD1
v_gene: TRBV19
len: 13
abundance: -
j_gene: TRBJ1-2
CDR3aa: CARVPDWTGGYTF
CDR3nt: TGTGCCAGGGTCCCGGACTGGACAGGTGGCTACACCTTC

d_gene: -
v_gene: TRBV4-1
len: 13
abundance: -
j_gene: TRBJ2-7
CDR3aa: CASSQDSFGEQYF
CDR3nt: TGCGCCAGCAGCCAGGACTCTTTTGGGGAGCAGTACTTC

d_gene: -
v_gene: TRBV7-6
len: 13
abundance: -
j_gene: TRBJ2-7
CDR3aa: CASSLASRYEQYF
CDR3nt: TGTGCCAGCAGCTTAGCGTCTCGTTACGAGCAGTACTTC

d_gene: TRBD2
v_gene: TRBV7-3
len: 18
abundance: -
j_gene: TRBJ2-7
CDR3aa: CASSLGPNIAGASYEQYF
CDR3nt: TGTGCCAGCAGCTTAGGCCCGAATATAGCGGGGGCCTCCTACGAGCAGTACTTC

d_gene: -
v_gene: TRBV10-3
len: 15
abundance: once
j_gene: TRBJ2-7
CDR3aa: CAISETHREGDEQYF
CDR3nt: TGTGCCATCAGTGAGACTCACAGGGAGGGGGACGAGCAGTACTTC

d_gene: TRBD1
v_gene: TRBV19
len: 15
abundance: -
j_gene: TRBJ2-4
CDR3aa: CASLDRGGAKNIQYF
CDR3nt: TGTGCCAGCCTGGACAGGGGGGGAGCCAAAAACATTCAGTACTTC

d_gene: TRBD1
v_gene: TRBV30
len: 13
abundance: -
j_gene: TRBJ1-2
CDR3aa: CAWSLGTEYGYTF
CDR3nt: TGTGCCTGGTCCCTTGGGACAGAATATGGCTACACCTTC

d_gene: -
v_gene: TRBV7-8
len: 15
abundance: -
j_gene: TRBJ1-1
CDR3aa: CASSLARMGNTEAFF
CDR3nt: TGTGCCAGCAGCTTAGCGCGGATGGGGAACACTGAAGCTTTCTTT

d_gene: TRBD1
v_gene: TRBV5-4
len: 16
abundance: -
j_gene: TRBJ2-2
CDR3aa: CASSSDTGTGTGELFF
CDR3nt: TGTGCCAGCAGTTCAGATACCGGGACAGGGACCGGGGAGCTGTTTTTT

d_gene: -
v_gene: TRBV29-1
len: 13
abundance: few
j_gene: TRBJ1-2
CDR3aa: CSVRQTLNYGYTF
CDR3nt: TGCAGCGTCCGACAGACCCTAAACTATGGCTACACCTTC